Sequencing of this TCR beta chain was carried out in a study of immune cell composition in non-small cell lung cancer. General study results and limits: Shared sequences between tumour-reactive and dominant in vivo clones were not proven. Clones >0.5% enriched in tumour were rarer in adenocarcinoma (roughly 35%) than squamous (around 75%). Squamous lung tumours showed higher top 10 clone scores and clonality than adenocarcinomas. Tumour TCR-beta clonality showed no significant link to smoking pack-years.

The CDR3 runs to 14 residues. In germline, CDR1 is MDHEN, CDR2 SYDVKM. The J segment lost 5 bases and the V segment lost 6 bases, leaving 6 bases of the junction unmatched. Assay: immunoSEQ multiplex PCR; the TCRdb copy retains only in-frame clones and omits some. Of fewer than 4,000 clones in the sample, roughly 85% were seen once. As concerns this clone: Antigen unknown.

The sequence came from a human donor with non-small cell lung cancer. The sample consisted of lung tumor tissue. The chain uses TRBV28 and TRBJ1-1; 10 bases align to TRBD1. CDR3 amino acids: CASSLGQGGTEAFF. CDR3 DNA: TGTGCCAGCAGCTTAGGACAGGGGGGTACTGAAGCTTTCTTT.